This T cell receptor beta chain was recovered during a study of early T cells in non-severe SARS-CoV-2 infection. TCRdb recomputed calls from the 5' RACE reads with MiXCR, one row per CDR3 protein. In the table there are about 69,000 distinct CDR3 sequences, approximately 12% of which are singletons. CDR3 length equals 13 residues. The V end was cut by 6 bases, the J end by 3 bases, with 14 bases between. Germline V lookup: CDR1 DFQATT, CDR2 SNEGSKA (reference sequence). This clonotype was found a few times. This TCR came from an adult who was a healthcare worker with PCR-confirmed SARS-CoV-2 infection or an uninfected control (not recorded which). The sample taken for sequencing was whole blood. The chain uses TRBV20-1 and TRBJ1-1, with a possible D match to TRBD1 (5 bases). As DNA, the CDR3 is TGCAGTGCATTATCAGGGTACGACACTGAAGCTTTCTTT. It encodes CSALSGYDTEAFF.